This T cell receptor beta chain was sequenced in a study of T cells in Graves' hyperthyroidism and ophthalmopathy. The source material, RNA transcripts, was used to amplify TCR beta CDR3 regions. The HTBI primer set was used in a first-round RT-PCR of the TCR CDR3. TCRdb called the multiplex PCR reads again in MiXCR, with one record for every CDR3 protein. The sample lists about 400,000 distinct CDR3 sequences; under 15% were seen once. General study results and limits: Stable hyperthyroidism was separated from ophthalmopathy by a model based on 13 V-J features.

As concerns this clonotype: The antigen is not known.

The sequenced sample was blood. The sequence derives from a woman aged 18-30 years with Graves' hyperthyroidism.

The CDR3 DNA sequence: TGTGCCAGCAGCCCGGTAGGTCGACAGACCATTTTTTGGGATGGCTACACCTTC. It is translated as CASSPVGRQTIFWDGYTF. The J gene is TRBJ1-2, the V gene TRBV5-6; D is perhaps TRBD1 (5 bases). The germline gives CDR1 SGHDT, CDR2 YYEEEE. V lost 4 bases and J lost 6, with 28 bases in between. The CDR3 extends over 18 amino acids. The entire variable domain, with the rest obtained from reference TRBV5-6 and TRBJ1-2, is as follows: DAGVTQSPTHLIKTRGQQVTLRCSPKSGHDTVSWYQQALGQGPQFIFQYYEEEERQRGNFPDRFSGHQFPNYSSELNVNALLLGDSALYLCASSPVGRQTIFWDGYTFGSGTRLTVV.